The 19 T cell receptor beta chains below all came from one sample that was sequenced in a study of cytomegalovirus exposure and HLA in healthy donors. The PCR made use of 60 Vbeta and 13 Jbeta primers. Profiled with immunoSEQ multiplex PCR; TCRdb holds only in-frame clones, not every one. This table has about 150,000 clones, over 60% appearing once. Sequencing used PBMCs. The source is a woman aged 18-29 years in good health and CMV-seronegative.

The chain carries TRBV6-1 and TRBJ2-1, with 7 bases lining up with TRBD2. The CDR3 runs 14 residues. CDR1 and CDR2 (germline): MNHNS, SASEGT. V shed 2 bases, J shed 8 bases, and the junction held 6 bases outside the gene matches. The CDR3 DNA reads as TGTGCCAGCAGTGAATGGGGGGGTGATTATGAGCAGTTCTTC. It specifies CASSEWGGDYEQFF.

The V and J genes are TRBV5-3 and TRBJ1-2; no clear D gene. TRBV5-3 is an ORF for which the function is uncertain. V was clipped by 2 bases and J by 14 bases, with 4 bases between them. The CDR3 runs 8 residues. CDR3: CARSFRTF. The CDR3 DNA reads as TGTGCCAGAAGCTTTAGAACCTTC.

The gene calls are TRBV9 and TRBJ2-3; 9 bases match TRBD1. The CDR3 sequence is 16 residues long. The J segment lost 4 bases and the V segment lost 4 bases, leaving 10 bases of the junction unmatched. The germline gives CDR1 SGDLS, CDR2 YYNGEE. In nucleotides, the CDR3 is TGTGCCAGCAGCCCTCCGAACGGACAGGGGCCAGATACGCAGTATTTT. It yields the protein CASSPPNGQGPDTQYF.

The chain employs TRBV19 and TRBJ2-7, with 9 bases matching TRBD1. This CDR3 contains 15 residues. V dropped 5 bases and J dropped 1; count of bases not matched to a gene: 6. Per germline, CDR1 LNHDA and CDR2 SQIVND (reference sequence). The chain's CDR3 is CASSPPGTGSYEQYF. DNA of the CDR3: TGTGCCAGTAGTCCCCCCGGGACAGGGTCCTACGAGCAGTACTTC.

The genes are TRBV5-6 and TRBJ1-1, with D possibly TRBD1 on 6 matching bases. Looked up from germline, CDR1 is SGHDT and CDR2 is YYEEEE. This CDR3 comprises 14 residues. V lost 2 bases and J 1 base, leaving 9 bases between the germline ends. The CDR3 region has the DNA TGTGCCAGCAGCTTACAGGGTACGAACACTGAAGCTTTCTTT. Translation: CASSLQGTNTEAFF.

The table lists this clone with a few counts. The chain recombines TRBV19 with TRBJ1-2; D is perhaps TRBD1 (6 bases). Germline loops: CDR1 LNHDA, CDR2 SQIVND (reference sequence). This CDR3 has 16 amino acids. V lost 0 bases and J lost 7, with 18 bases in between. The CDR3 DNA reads TGTGCCAGTAGTATAGATCAAAACAGGGCAAGGAGTGGCTACACCTTC. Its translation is CASSIDQNRARSGYTF.

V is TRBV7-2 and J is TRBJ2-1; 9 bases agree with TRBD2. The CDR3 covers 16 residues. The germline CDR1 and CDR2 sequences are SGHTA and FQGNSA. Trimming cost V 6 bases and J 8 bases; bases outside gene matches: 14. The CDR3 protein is CASSSSFSGSKDEQFF. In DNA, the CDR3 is TGTGCCAGCAGTTCAAGTTTTAGCGGGAGTAAGGATGAGCAGTTCTTC.

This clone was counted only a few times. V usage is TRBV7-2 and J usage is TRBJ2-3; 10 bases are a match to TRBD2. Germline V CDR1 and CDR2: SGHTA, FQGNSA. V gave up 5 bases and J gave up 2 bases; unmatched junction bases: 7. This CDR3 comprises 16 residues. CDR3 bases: TGTGCCAGCAGCATAACTAGCGGGACACTCACAGATACGCAGTATTTT. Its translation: CASSITSGTLTDTQYF.

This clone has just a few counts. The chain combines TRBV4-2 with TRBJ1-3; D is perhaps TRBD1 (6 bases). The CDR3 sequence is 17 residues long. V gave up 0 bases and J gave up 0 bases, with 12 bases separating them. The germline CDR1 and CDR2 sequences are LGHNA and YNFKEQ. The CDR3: CASSQEAGGSSGNTIYF. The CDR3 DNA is TGTGCCAGCAGCCAAGAGGCGGGGGGCAGCTCTGGAAACACCATATATTTT.

DNA of the CDR3: TGTGCCAGCAACAAACACAGGGACACTGAAGCTTTCTTT. Its protein product is CASNKHRDTEAFF. This sequence joins TRBV9 and TRBJ1-1; possible D gene TRBD1, 6 bases. This CDR3 contains 13 residues. CDR1 SGDLS and CDR2 YYNGEE come from the germline V gene. V lost 6 bases, J lost 3 bases, and 12 bases lay in between.

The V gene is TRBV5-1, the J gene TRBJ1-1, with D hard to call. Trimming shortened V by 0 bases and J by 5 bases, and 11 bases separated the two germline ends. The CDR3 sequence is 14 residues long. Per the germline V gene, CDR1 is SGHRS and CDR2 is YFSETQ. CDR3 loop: CASSLEPYGTEAFF. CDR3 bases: TGCGCCAGCAGCTTGGAACCCTACGGGACTGAAGCTTTCTTT.

Here the CDR3 reads CASSLYSGGNNEQFF. The CDR3 DNA reads as TGTGCCAGCAGCTTATATAGCGGGGGAAACAATGAGCAGTTCTTC. The chain joins TRBV7-3 to TRBJ2-1; 9 bases line up with TRBD2. The CDR3 is 15 amino acids. V was pared by 2 bases and J by 5 bases, with 4 bases of the junction left unmatched. CDR1 and CDR2 (germline): SGHTA, FQGTGA.

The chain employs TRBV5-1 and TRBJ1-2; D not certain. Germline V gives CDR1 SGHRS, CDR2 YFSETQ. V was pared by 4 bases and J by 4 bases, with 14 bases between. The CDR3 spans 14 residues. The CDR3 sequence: CASSPAEGSYGYTF. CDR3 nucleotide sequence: TGCGCCAGCAGCCCGGCGGAGGGAAGCTATGGCTACACCTTC.

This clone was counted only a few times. DNA for the CDR3: TGCGCCAGCAGCCTGCGGACAGTGAACCAGAATCAGCCCCAGCATTTT. It yields the protein CASSLRTVNQNQPQHF. V and J are TRBV4-1 and TRBJ1-5; a weak D match, TRBD1 (6 bases). The CDR3 length is 16 residues. The germline gives CDR1 MGHRA, CDR2 YSYEKL. Between the trimmed V and J ends, which lost 4 bases and 4 bases, there was a span of 17 bases.

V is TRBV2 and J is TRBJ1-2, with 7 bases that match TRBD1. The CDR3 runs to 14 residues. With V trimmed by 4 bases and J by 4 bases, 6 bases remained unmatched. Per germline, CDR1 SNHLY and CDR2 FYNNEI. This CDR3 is CASSGQGGTYGYTF. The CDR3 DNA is TGTGCCAGCAGTGGACAGGGCGGGACCTATGGCTACACCTTC.

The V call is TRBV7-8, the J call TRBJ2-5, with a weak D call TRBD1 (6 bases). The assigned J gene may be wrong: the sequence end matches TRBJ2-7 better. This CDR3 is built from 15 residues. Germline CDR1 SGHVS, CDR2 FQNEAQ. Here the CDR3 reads CASSPDRFSAYEQYF. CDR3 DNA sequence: TGTGCCAGCAGCCCCGACAGGTTTTCTGCCTACGAGCAGTACTTC.

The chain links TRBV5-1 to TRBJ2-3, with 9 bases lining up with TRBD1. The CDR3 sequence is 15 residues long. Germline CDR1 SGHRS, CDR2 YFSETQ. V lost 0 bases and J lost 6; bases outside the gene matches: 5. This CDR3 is CASSLDNRGLDTQYF. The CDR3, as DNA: TGCGCCAGCAGCTTGGATAACAGGGGGCTCGATACGCAGTATTTT.

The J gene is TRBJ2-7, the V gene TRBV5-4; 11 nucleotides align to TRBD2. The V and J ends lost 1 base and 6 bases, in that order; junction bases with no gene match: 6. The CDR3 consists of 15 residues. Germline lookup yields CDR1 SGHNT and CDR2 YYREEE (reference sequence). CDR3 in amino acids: CASSLRPSGGSEQYF. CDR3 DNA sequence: TGTGCCAGCAGCTTGAGGCCTAGCGGGGGGTCCGAGCAGTACTTC.

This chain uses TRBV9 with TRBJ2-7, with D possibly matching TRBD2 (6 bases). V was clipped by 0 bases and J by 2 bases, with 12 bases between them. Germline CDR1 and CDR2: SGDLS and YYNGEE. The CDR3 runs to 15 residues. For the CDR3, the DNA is TGTGCCAGCAGCGTAGCTTACGGGGGAGCCTACGAGCAGTACTTC. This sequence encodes CASSVAYGGAYEQYF.